Listed below are T cell receptor beta chains from one sample, sequenced in a study of response to subunit inactivated influenza vaccine. MiXCR, run by TCRdb on the RT-PCR reads, gives a single entry per CDR3 protein. The data show about 650,000 distinct CDR3 sequences, 15% to 19% seen once. The specimen comprised PBMCs from blood, sampled 12 days after vaccination. The source is a man aged 45-60 years who received an inactivated influenza vaccine. Each CDR3 is given with its conserved first and last residue. D genes are given only for firm matches. Part of the rows lack a size; the others show once, few, many or a class for expanded clones.

TRBV4-3,TRBJ2-7,.,16,.,CASSQDIYFGSSEQYF,TGCGCCAGCAGCCAAGATATTTATTTTGGGTCCAGCGAGCAGTACTTC
TRBV6-2/TRBV6-3,TRBJ1-1,.,11,.,CASSWQLEAFF,TGTGCCAGCAGTTGGCAGCTTGAAGCTTTCTTT
TRBV12-3/TRBV12-4,TRBJ1-1,.,13,few,CASSFVGVTEAFF,TGTGCCAGCAGTTTTGTAGGGGTCACTGAAGCTTTCTTT
TRBV30,TRBJ2-1,TRBD2,17,.,CAWRASGTWRSYNEQFF,TGTGCCTGGAGGGCTAGCGGGACGTGGAGGTCCTACAATGAGCAGTTCTTC
TRBV5-6,TRBJ2-1,TRBD2,16,.,CASSKQMRGAHNEQFF,TGTGCCAGCAGCAAACAGATGCGGGGGGCTCACAATGAGCAGTTCTTC
TRBV20-1,TRBJ2-7,TRBD2,15,.,CSARDIAGGFYEQYF,TGCAGTGCTAGAGATATAGCGGGAGGTTTCTACGAGCAGTACTTC
TRBV20-1,TRBJ2-7,TRBD2,15,few,CSARANGRAGYEQYF,TGCAGTGCTAGAGCTAACGGGAGGGCCGGTTACGAGCAGTACTTC
TRBV4-3,TRBJ2-1,.,14,.,CASSVVLSHNEQFF,TGCGCCAGCAGCGTGGTATTGTCACACAATGAGCAGTTCTTC
TRBV7-2,TRBJ1-2,.,13,.,CASSPNGDYGYTF,TGTGCCAGCAGCCCCAACGGGGACTATGGCTACACCTTC
TRBV28,TRBJ2-1,TRBD1,14,.,CASSFRGQHNEQFF,TGTGCCAGCAGTTTTAGGGGACAGCACAATGAGCAGTTCTTC
TRBV3-1,TRBJ2-3,.,15,.,CASSQDQAPTDTQYF,TGTGCCAGCAGCCAAGATCAAGCGCCCACAGATACGCAGTATTTT
TRBV7-9,TRBJ1-2,.,16,few,CASSFPGLHVGYGYTF,TGTGCCAGCAGCTTCCCGGGACTGCATGTTGGCTATGGCTACACCTTC
TRBV20-1,TRBJ1-5,TRBD1,14,many,CSARDAQGAQPQHF,TGCAGTGCTAGAGATGCCCAGGGGGCACAGCCCCAGCATTTT
TRBV20-1,TRBJ1-1,.,13,.,CSAVRGGGVAAFF,TGCAGTGCTGTTAGGGGGGGGGGCGTCGCGGCTTTCTTT
TRBV20-1,TRBJ1-5,TRBD1,14,.,CSAATGGISQPQHF,TGCAGTGCTGCGACAGGGGGAATTAGTCAGCCCCAGCATTTT
TRBV5-1,TRBJ1-2,.,14,few,CASSLVTGPRGYTF,TGCGCCAGCAGCTTGGTGACTGGTCCGCGTGGCTACACCTTC
TRBV20-1,TRBJ1-2,.,13,.,CSARETENYGYTF,TGCAGTGCTAGGGAGACCGAAAACTATGGCTACACCTTC
TRBV28,TRBJ1-4,.,15,.,CASSPEQATNEKLFF,TGTGCCAGCAGTCCGGAACAGGCAACTAATGAAAAACTGTTTTTT
TRBV20-1,TRBJ1-1,TRBD1,13,once,CSARAGQRTEAFF,TGCAGTGCTAGAGCGGGACAGCGAACTGAAGCTTTCTTT
TRBV12-3/TRBV12-4,TRBJ2-1,.,15,.,CASSYRGSGYNEQFF,TGTGCCAGCAGTTACAGGGGCAGCGGGTACAATGAGCAGTTCTTC
TRBV20-1,TRBJ2-7,TRBD2,13,few,CSANSGTSGNQYF,TGCAGTGCAAATTCCGGGACTAGCGGGAATCAGTACTTC
TRBV20-1,TRBJ1-2,.,13,.,CSAFRDANYGYTF,TGCAGTGCTTTCCGGGACGCAAACTATGGCTACACCTTC
TRBV29-1,TRBJ2-1,.,11,.,CIVEPYNEQFF,TGCATCGTTGAACCCTACAATGAGCAGTTCTTC
TRBV2,TRBJ2-7,.,14,few,CASSTYPVSYEQYF,TGTGCCAGCAGCACCTATCCCGTCTCCTACGAGCAGTACTTC
TRBV4-3,TRBJ2-1,.,15,.,CASSQDRGWSDEQFF,TGCGCCAGCAGCCAAGATCGAGGATGGTCCGATGAGCAGTTCTTC
TRBV19,TRBJ2-2,TRBD2,14,.,CASSIGLAAGELFF,TGTGCCAGTAGTATCGGACTAGCGGCCGGGGAGCTGTTTTTT
TRBV29-1,TRBJ2-5,.,13,once,CSVARGAYETQYF,TGCAGCGTTGCCAGGGGAGCATACGAGACCCAGTACTTC
TRBV4-1,TRBJ2-5,.,15,few,CASSQEGRVGETQYF,TGCGCCAGCAGCCAAGAAGGTCGGGTAGGGGAGACCCAGTACTTC
TRBV6-6,TRBJ2-1,.,13,.,CASSHGTPIKPFF,TGTGCCAGCAGTCACGGGACGCCGATCAAGCCGTTCTTC
TRBV30,TRBJ2-3,TRBD2,16,few,CAWSQSGGVYTDTQYF,TGTGCCTGGAGTCAGAGCGGGGGGGTTTACACAGATACGCAGTATTTT
TRBV9,TRBJ2-7,.,13,many,CASSASSTYEQYF,TGTGCCAGCAGCGCGTCTTCTACCTACGAGCAGTACTTC
TRBV4-1,TRBJ1-5,.,16,few,CASSQGGDISNQPQHF,TGCGCCAGCAGCCAAGGGGGGGATATTAGCAATCAGCCCCAGCATTTT
TRBV30,TRBJ2-3,.,16,.,CAWRPRGGLFLDTQYF,TGTGCCTGGAGGCCCCGCGGGGGCCTCTTTTTGGATACGCAGTATTTT
TRBV27,TRBJ2-7,TRBD2,15,few,CASSLAGGPYYEQYF,TGTGCCAGCAGTTTAGCGGGAGGGCCGTACTACGAGCAGTACTTC
TRBV7-2,TRBJ1-5,.,13,many,CASSLSQLQPQHF,TGTGCCAGCAGCTTAAGCCAGTTGCAGCCCCAGCATTTT
TRBV20-1,TRBJ2-7,.,14,.,CSLQRTGREYEQYF,TGCAGTTTACAAAGGACAGGGAGGGAATACGAGCAGTACTTC
TRBV5-6,TRBJ2-7,.,13,few,CASSLQLYYEQYF,TGTGCCAGCAGCTTGCAACTATACTACGAGCAGTACTTC
TRBV7-3,TRBJ2-3,.,15,.,CASSLSGSVTDTQYF,TGTGCCAGCAGCTTGTCCGGTTCTGTGACAGATACGCAGTATTTT
TRBV30,TRBJ2-1,TRBD2,18,few,CAWSVGASGVLFYNEQFF,TGTGCCTGGAGTGTAGGGGCTAGCGGGGTACTATTCTACAATGAGCAGTTCTTC
TRBV4-3,TRBJ2-2,.,17,.,CASSPTPTGSTGGELFF,TGCGCCAGCAGCCCCACACCCACCGGGTCGACGGGCGGGGAGCTGTTTTTT
TRBV12-3/TRBV12-4,TRBJ2-2,.,14,.,CASSLFSSAGELFF,TGTGCCAGCAGTTTGTTTTCTAGCGCCGGGGAGCTGTTTTTT
TRBV6-2/TRBV6-3,TRBJ2-7,TRBD1,14,few,CASRQDRGFYEQYF,TGTGCCAGCAGACAGGACAGGGGCTTCTACGAGCAGTACTTC
TRBV7-2,TRBJ2-2,.,12,many,CASSLETGELFF,TGTGCCAGCAGCCTGGAGACCGGGGAGCTGTTTTTT
TRBV25-1,TRBJ1-1,.,15,.,CASSELGEVNTEAFF,TGTGCCAGCAGTGAATTGGGGGAGGTAAACACTGAAGCTTTCTTT
TRBV6-2/TRBV6-3,TRBJ2-1,.,16,.,CASSHRREDSYNEQFF,TGTGCCAGCAGCCACCGAAGGGAGGACTCCTACAATGAGCAGTTCTTC